Listed here is a single T cell receptor (beta chain). The record originates from a study of T cell changes during pregnancy in multiple sclerosis. Germline V gene lookup returns CDR1 SGDLS and CDR2 YYNGEE. The CDR3 spans 13 residues. J lost 5 bases, V lost 4 bases, and 2 bases had no gene match. Using immunoSEQ multiplex PCR, the repertoire was profiled, and TCRdb retains in-frame clones only, with some absent. The sample holds fewer than 80,000 clones, 90% to 95% seen once. This receptor was identified in a female donor in good health, enrolled as a control in a pregnancy study. This chain connects TRBV9 to TRBJ2-7, with 11 bases matching TRBD2. This material consisted of CD4+ T cells from peripheral blood mononuclear cells, taken in the third trimester of pregnancy. CDR3 loop: CASSLGLADEQYF. As DNA, the CDR3 is TGTGCCAGCAGCCTGGGACTAGCGGACGAGCAGTACTTC.